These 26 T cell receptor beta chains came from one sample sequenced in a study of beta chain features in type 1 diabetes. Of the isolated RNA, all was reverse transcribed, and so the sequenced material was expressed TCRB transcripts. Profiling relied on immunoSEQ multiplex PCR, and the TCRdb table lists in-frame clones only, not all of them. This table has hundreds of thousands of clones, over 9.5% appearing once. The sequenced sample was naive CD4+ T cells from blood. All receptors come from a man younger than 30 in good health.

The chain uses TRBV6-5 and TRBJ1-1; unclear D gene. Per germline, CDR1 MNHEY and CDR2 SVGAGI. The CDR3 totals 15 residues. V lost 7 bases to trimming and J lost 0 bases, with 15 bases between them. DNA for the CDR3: TGTGCCAGCATCCGGGAATGGGGAATGAACACTGAAGCTTTCTTT. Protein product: CASIREWGMNTEAFF.

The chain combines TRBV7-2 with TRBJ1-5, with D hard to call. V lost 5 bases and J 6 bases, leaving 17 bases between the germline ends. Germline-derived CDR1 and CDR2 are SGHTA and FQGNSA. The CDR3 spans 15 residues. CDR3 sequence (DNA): TGTGCCAGCAGCCCTTACAGAACCCGCGTTCAGCCCCAGCATTTT. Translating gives CASSPYRTRVQPQHF.

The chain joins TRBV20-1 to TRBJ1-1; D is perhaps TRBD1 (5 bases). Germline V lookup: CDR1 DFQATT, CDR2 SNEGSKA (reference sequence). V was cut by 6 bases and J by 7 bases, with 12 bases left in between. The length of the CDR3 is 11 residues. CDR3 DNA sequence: TGCAGTGCGACAGCTTTTAGTGAAGCTTTCTTT. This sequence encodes CSATAFSEAFF.

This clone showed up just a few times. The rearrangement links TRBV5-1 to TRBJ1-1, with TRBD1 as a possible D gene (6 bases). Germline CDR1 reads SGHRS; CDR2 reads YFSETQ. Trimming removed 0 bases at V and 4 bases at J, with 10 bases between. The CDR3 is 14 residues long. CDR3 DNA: TGCGCCAGCAGCTTGGCAACAGGGAGCACTGAAGCTTTCTTT. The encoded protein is CASSLATGSTEAFF.

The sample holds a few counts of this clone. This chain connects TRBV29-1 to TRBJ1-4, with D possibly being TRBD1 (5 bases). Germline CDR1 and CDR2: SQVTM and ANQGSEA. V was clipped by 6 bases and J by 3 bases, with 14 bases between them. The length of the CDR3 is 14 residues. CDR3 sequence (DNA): TGCAGCGTCCCTTCGGCAGGGTCTAATGAAAAACTGTTTTTT. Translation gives CSVPSAGSNEKLFF.

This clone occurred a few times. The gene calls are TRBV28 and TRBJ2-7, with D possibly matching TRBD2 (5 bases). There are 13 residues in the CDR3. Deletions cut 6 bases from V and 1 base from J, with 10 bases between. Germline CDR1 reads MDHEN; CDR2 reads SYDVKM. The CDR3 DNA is TGTGCCAGCAGACCTCCGGGATCCTACGAGCAGTACTTC. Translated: CASRPPGSYEQYF. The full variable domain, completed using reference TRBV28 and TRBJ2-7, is DVKVTQSSRYLVKRTGEKVFLECVQDMDHENMFWYRQDPGLGLRLIYFSYDVKMKEKGDIPEGYSVSREKKERFSLILESASTNQTSMYLCASRPPGSYEQYFGPGTRLTVT.

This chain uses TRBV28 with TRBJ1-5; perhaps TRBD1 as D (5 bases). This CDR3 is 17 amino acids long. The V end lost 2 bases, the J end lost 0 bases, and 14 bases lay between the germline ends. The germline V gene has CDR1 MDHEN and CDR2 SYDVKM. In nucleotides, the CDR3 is TGTGCCAGCAGTTTACAGAAAGGGGCTTATAGCAATCAGCCCCAGCATTTT. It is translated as CASSLQKGAYSNQPQHF.

The CDR3 is CASSPRLGRYEQYF. The CDR3 region has the DNA TGTGCCAGCAGTCCCAGACTAGGGCGCTACGAGCAGTACTTC. This chain joins TRBV9 and TRBJ2-7; possible D gene TRBD2, 6 bases. This CDR3 spans 14 amino acids. Germline V gene lookup returns CDR1 SGDLS and CDR2 YYNGEE. The V end lost 5 bases, the J end lost 3 bases, and 15 bases lay between the germline ends.

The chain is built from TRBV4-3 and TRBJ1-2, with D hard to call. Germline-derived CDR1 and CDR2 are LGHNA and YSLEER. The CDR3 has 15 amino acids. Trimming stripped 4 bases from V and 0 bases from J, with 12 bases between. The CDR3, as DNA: TGCGCCAGCAGCCGAGAGACAATTTCTAACTATGGCTACACCTTC. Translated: CASSRETISNYGYTF.

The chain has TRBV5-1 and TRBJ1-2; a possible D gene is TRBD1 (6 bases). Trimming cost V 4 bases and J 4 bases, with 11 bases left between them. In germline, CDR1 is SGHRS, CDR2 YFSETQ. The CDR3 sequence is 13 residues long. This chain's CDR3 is CASSPTGLYGYTF. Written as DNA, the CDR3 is TGCGCCAGCAGCCCGACAGGCCTCTATGGCTACACCTTC.

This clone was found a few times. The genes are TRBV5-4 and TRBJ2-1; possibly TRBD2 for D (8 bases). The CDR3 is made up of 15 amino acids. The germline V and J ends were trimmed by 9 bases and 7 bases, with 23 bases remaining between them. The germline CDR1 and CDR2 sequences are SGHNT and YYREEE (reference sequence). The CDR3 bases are TGTGCCACCCAGGGGGGCGGGAGGAACAGGAATGAGCAGTTCTTC. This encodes CATQGGGRNRNEQFF.

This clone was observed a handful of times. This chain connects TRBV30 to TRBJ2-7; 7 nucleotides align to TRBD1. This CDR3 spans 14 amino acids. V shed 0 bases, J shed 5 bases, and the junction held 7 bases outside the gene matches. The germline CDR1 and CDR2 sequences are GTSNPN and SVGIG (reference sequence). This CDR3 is CAWSVQGGLNEQYF. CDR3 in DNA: TGTGCCTGGAGTGTACAAGGGGGCCTGAACGAGCAGTACTTC.

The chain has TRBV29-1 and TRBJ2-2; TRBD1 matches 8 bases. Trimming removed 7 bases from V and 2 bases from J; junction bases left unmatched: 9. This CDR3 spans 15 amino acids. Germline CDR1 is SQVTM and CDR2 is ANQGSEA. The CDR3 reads CSASRAGGNTGELFF. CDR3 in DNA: TGCAGCGCAAGTAGGGCAGGGGGCAACACCGGGGAGCTGTTTTTT.

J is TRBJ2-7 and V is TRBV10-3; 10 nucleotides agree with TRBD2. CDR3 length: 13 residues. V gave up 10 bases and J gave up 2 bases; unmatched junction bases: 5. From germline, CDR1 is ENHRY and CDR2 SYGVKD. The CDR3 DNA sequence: TGTGCCACCCTAGCGGGAGTTACCTACGAGCAGTACTTC. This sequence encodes CATLAGVTYEQYF.

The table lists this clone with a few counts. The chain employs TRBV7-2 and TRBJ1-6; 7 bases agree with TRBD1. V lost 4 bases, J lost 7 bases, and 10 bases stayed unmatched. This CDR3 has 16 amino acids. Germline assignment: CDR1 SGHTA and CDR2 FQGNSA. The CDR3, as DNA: TGTGCCAGCAGCTCGCGGCCGAGACAGGGCAATTCACCCCTCCACTTT. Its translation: CASSSRPRQGNSPLHF.

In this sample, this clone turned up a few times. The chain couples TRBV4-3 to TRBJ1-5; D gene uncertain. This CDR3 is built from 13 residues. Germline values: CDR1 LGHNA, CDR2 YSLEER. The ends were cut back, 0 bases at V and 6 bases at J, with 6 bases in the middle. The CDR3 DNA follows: TGCGCCAGCAGCCAAGATTCCCGTCAGCCCCAGCATTTT. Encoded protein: CASSQDSRQPQHF.

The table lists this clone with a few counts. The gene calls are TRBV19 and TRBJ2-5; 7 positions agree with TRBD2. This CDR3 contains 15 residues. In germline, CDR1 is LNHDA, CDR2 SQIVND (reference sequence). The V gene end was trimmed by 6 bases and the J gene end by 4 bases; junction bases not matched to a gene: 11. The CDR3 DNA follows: TGTGCCAGTAGCGTCCAGGGCTGGGAGGGAGAGACCCAGTACTTC. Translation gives CASSVQGWEGETQYF.

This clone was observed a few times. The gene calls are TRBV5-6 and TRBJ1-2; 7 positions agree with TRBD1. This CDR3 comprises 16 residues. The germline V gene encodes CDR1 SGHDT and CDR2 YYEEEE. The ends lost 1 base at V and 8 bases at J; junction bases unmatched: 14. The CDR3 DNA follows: TGTGCCAGCAGCTTGTCCGGGACAGCTAGCTTAGGGGGCTACACCTTC. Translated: CASSLSGTASLGGYTF.

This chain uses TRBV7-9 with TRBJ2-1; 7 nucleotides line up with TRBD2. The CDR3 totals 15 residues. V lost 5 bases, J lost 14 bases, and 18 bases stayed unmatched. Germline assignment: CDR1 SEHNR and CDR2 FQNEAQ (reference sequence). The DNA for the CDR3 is TGTGCCAGCAGCGCCCGACTAGCATCCAGGGAAGGAAAGTTCTTC. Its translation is CASSARLASREGKFF.

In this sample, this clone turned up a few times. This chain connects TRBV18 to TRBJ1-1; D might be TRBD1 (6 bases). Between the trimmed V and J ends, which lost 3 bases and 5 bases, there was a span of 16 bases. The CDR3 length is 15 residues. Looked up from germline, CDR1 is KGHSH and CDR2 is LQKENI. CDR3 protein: CASSPEQGGRTEAFF. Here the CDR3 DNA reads TGTGCCAGCTCACCCGAACAGGGCGGGAGAACTGAAGCTTTCTTT.

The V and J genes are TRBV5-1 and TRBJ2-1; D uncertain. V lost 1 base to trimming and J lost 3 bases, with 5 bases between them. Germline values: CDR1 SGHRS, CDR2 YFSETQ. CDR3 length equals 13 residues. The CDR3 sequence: CASSLTIYNEQFF. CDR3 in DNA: TGCGCCAGCAGCTTGACAATCTACAATGAGCAGTTCTTC.

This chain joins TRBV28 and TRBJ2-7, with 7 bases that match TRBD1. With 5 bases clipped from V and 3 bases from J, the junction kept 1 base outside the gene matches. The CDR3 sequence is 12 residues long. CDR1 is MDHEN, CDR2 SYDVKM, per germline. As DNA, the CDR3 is TGTGCCAGCAGTCGGACAGGCTACGAGCAGTACTTC. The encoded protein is CASSRTGYEQYF.

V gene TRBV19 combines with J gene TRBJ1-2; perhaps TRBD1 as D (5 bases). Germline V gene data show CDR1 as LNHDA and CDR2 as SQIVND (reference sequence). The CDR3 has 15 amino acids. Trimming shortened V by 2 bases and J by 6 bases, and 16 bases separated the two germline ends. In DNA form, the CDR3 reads TGTGCCAGTAGTATACTTAGCAGGGCCAGAGATGGCTACACCTTC. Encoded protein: CASSILSRARDGYTF.

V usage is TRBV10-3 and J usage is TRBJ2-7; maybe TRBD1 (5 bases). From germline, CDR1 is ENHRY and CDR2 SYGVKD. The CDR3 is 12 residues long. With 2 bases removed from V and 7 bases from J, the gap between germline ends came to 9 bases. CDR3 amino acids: CAISEPRGEQYF. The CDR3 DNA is TGTGCCATCAGTGAGCCAAGGGGAGAGCAGTACTTC.

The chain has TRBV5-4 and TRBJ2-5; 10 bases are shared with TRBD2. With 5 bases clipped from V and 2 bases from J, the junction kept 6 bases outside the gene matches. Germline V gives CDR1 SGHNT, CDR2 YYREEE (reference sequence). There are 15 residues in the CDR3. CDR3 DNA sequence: TGTGCCAGCAGGGAAACTAGCGGGGCACAAGAGACCCAGTACTTC. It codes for CASRETSGAQETQYF.

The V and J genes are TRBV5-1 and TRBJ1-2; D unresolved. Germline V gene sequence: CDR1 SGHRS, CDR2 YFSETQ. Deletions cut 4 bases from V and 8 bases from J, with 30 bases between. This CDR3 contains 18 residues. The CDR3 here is CASSVPRTENPSAGGYTF. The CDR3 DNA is TGCGCCAGCAGCGTGCCCCGGACGGAGAACCCCAGCGCGGGCGGCTACACCTTC.